A selection of T cell receptor beta chains follows, all from one sample in a study of cytomegalovirus exposure and HLA in healthy donors. Generated by immunoSEQ multiplex PCR, the TCRdb table keeps only in-frame clones and is missing some. This sample has about 190,000 clones, with over 60% found just once. Sequencing was performed on PBMCs. These receptor sequences come from a man in his thirties or forties in good health and CMV-seropositive. Both conserved end residues are part of each CDR3. The order of the fields is V gene, D gene, J gene, CDR3 protein. The D gene is left open where the match is weak.

TRBV7-8	TRBD2	TRBJ2-7	CASSFVSGLAGVEQYF
TRBV5-1	.	TRBJ2-2	CASASGAVNTGELFF
TRBV4-3	TRBD1	TRBJ2-3	CASSQDGTGDTDTQYF
TRBV7-2	.	TRBJ1-1	CASRRGQRLEAFF
TRBV18	TRBD1	TRBJ1-6	CASSPTTGNNSPLHF
TRBV18	TRBD1	TRBJ1-2	CASSPDRIYGYTF
TRBV28	TRBD2	TRBJ2-1	CASSPRTSGNEQFF
TRBV30	.	TRBJ2-6	CAWSTTGEGSGANVLTF
TRBV2	.	TRBJ2-1	CASSPYNEQFF
TRBV6-5	.	TRBJ2-1	CASSYSGRAGYNEQFF
TRBV27	TRBD1	TRBJ2-7	CASRPPGQGFHEQYF
TRBV7-9	.	TRBJ1-1	CSSSSTEAFF
TRBV30	TRBD1	TRBJ1-5	CAWNYGQGSYQPQHF
TRBV7-9	TRBD1	TRBJ2-7	CASSPGQKPYEQYF